This entry lists 16 T cell receptor beta chains sequenced from one sample in a study of shared clonotypes between healthy human individuals. The data were produced by immunoSEQ multiplex PCR, yet TCRdb's version contains in-frame clones alone and is incomplete. This sample carries about 1.1 million clones, 75% to 80% of them seen once, and the ten largest clones take 0.5% to 0.65%. Sequences were obtained from memory CD4+ T cells from PBMCs. Subset denoted: CD45RA-negative fraction. The receptor source for this set is a man aged 18 to 35 in good health. Some clones in this sample may be carry-over from other donors' samples.

The chain couples TRBV28 to TRBJ2-5; no clear D gene. The CDR3 totals 11 residues. Per the germline V gene, CDR1 is MDHEN and CDR2 is SYDVKM. In DNA, the CDR3 is TGTGCAACCACAGAGGAAGAGACCCAGTACTTC. Translating gives CATTEEETQYF. Full variable domain (remainder filled in from reference TRBV28 and TRBJ2-5): DVKVTQSSRYLVKRTGEKVFLECVQDMDHENMFWYRQDPGLGLRLIYFSYDVKMKEKGDIPEGYSVSREKKERFSLILESASTNQTSMYLCATTEEETQYFGPGTRLLVL.

Only one count was recorded for this clone. The chain combines TRBV11-2 with TRBJ2-5; 7 bases line up with TRBD1. Germline assignment: CDR1 SGHAT and CDR2 FQNNGV. V trimming: 7 bases; J trimming: 3 bases; junction bases outside the gene matches: 5. The CDR3 is 13 amino acids. CDR3 in amino acids: CASTGQLKETQYF. DNA for the CDR3: TGTGCCAGCACGGGACAGTTAAAAGAGACCCAGTACTTC.

The chain couples TRBV19 to TRBJ2-2; tentatively, D is TRBD1 (6 bases). The CDR3 covers 16 residues. V was cut by 11 bases and J by 6 bases, with 25 bases left in between. Germline V CDR1 and CDR2: LNHDA, SQIVND (reference sequence). CDR3 region: CAVLVIPGQRAGELFF. The CDR3 DNA reads TGTGCCGTTCTAGTAATTCCGGGACAACGGGCCGGGGAGCTGTTTTTT.

The chain uses TRBV5-1 and TRBJ2-5, with 8 bases lining up with TRBD1. V dropped 4 bases and J dropped 5; count of bases not matched to a gene: 13. The CDR3 length is 16 residues. The germline CDR1 and CDR2 sequences are SGHRS and YFSETQ. CDR3: CASSLLRQGMGETQYF. CDR3 coding DNA: TGCGCCAGCAGCCTCCTTAGACAGGGGATGGGGGAGACCCAGTACTTC. Complete variable domain (other parts from reference TRBV5-1 and TRBJ2-5): KAGVTQTPRYLIKTRGQQVTLSCSPISGHRSVSWYQQTPGQGLQFLFEYFSETQRNKGNFPGRFSGRQFSNSRSEMNVSTLELGDSALYLCASSLLRQGMGETQYFGPGTRLLVL.

A note on this clone: Other DNA sequences in the sample encode the same CDR3. This rearrangement joins TRBV28 to TRBJ1-4; TRBD1 matches 7 bases. This CDR3 region has 15 residues. Germline V CDR1 and CDR2: MDHEN, SYDVKM. V was clipped by 3 bases and J by 4 bases; unmatched bases: 5. The CDR3, as DNA: TGTGCCAGCAGTTTCCCCGGACAGGTTAATGAAAAACTGTTTTTT. Amino acid sequence: CASSFPGQVNEKLFF. Supplemented by reference TRBV28 and TRBJ1-4, the full variable domain reads DVKVTQSSRYLVKRTGEKVFLECVQDMDHENMFWYRQDPGLGLRLIYFSYDVKMKEKGDIPEGYSVSREKKERFSLILESASTNQTSMYLCASSFPGQVNEKLFFGSGTQLSVL.

The chain uses TRBV7-2 and TRBJ2-7, with a tentative D call TRBD1 (6 bases). This CDR3 contains 15 residues. Trimming stripped 3 bases from V and 7 bases from J, with 19 bases between. CDR1 is SGHTA, CDR2 FQGNSA, per germline. The CDR3 coding sequence is TGTGCCAGCAGCTTTTCCGGGACCCAAGGGGGAGAGCAGTACTTC. Protein product: CASSFSGTQGGEQYF.

This chain connects TRBV29-1 to TRBJ2-7, with 10 bases identical to TRBD1. V gave up 4 bases and J gave up 0 bases; unmatched junction bases: 3. Germline CDR1 reads SQVTM; CDR2 reads ANQGSEA. The CDR3 totals 14 residues. CDR3 DNA sequence: TGCAGCGTTGGGGACAGGGGAGCCTCCTACGAGCAGTACTTC. Protein sequence: CSVGDRGASYEQYF.

The rearrangement joins TRBV6-6 to TRBJ1-2, with D hard to call. V dropped 2 bases and J dropped 0 bases, with 13 bases sitting between them. The V gene's germline CDR1 is MNHNY and CDR2 SVGAGI (reference sequence). CDR3 length: 16 amino acids. CDR3 sequence reads: CASSYKGLEANYGYTF. In DNA, the CDR3 is TGTGCCAGCAGTTACAAGGGCCTGGAAGCTAACTATGGCTACACCTTC.

V gene TRBV30 combines with J gene TRBJ1-5; 8 bases map to TRBD1. The CDR3 length is 14 residues. CDR1 and CDR2 from the germline V gene are GTSNPN and SVGIG (reference sequence). J lost 6 bases, V lost 1 base, and 5 bases had no gene match. The CDR3 loop is CAWSGSGGVQPQHF. The CDR3 nucleotides are TGTGCCTGGAGTGGGTCAGGGGGCGTTCAGCCCCAGCATTTT.

The rearrangement uses TRBV30 and TRBJ1-1; possibly TRBD1 for D (6 bases). Germline V gives CDR1 GTSNPN, CDR2 SVGIG (reference sequence). V lost 1 base and J lost 4, with 7 bases in between. The CDR3 consists of 12 residues. The DNA for the CDR3 is TGTGCCTGGAGTGGGGGGGCCACTGAAGCTTTCTTT. It translates to CAWSGGATEAFF.

The table lists this clone with a few counts. The chain uses TRBV9 and TRBJ2-3; D uncertain. The CDR3 spans 13 residues. The V end lost 3 bases, the J end lost 1 base, and 6 bases lay between the germline ends. The germline CDR1 and CDR2 sequences are SGDLS and YYNGEE. CDR3 sequence: CASSGRGTDTQYF. CDR3 coding DNA: TGTGCCAGCAGCGGCCGAGGCACAGATACGCAGTATTTT. The whole variable domain, filled in from reference TRBV9 and TRBJ2-3, reads DSGVTQTPKHLITATGQRVTLRCSPRSGDLSVYWYQQSLDQGLQFLIQYYNGEERAKGNILERFSAQQFPDLHSELNLSSLELGDSALYFCASSGRGTDTQYFGPGTRLTVL.

This clone was found once. The chain combines TRBV5-5 with TRBJ1-1; 9 bases match TRBD1. The V gene's germline CDR1 is SGHKS and CDR2 YYEKEE (reference sequence). The CDR3 loop spans 14 amino acids. V lost 10 bases, J lost 2 bases, and 9 bases stayed unmatched. The CDR3, as DNA: TGTGCCGGAAGCCCGGGACAGGGCAACACTGAAGCTTTCTTT. Amino acids: CAGSPGQGNTEAFF.

J is TRBJ2-1 and V is TRBV29-1, with D possibly being TRBD2 (6 bases). The CDR3 extends over 13 amino acids. The germline V and J ends were trimmed by 1 base and 6 bases, with 10 bases remaining between them. Germline V gene sequence: CDR1 SQVTM, CDR2 ANQGSEA. CDR3 sequence reads: CSVEVAAGNEQFF. For the CDR3, the DNA is TGCAGCGTTGAAGTGGCAGCGGGCAATGAGCAGTTCTTC.

This chain uses TRBV25-1 with TRBJ2-7, with D possibly being TRBD1 (6 bases). Germline V gene data show CDR1 as MGHDK and CDR2 as SYGVNS. The CDR3 length is 17 residues. Between the trimmed V and J ends, which lost 2 bases and 3 bases, there was a span of 20 bases. CDR3 in DNA: TGTGCCAGCAGTGAACGAGTCCAAAACAAGGGGGTCTACGAGCAGTACTTC. Residues: CASSERVQNKGVYEQYF.

This chain uses TRBV10-3 with TRBJ1-1, with no clear D. Germline V CDR1 and CDR2: ENHRY, SYGVKD. The CDR3 length is 14 residues. V dropped 5 bases and J dropped 1 base, with 11 bases sitting between them. CDR3 sequence (DNA): TGTGCCATCAGTTTGGGCAATAAGAACACTGAAGCTTTCTTT. It yields the protein CAISLGNKNTEAFF.

To note about this clone: This same CDR3 is encoded by further DNA sequences in the sample. This chain joins TRBV10-3 and TRBJ2-7, with D unclear. The CDR3 consists of 13 residues. From germline, CDR1 is ENHRY and CDR2 SYGVKD. Trimming took 2 bases from V and 2 from J, leaving 7 bases between them. Here the CDR3 DNA reads TGTGCCATCAGTGAGGGGGTACCCTACGAGCAGTACTTC. As protein: CAISEGVPYEQYF.